The clone carrying this T cell receptor (beta chain) was detected only a few times. Its matching antigen is unknown. The CDR3 contains 15 residues. V gave up 6 bases and J gave up 0 bases, with 14 bases separating them. CDR1 is SNHLY and CDR2 is FYNNEI in the germline V gene. The PCR employed 60 Vbeta primers together with 13 Jbeta primers. Sequencing was performed with immunoSEQ multiplex PCR; in TCRdb, only in-frame clones are kept and a portion is missing. The sample holds some 65,000 clones, less than 75% seen once. The data originate from a study of cytomegalovirus exposure and HLA in healthy donors. Overall study findings and caveats: Among CMV-associated TCR beta chains, most appeared HLA-restricted in a later analysis. What a later analysis showed was that several of the most significant clusters appeared linked to common viral pathogens.

Whereas donors were nominally healthy upon sampling, unrecorded immune exposures were probable. Sequences were obtained from PBMCs. The V call is TRBV2, the J call TRBJ1-1; maybe TRBD1 (5 bases). The origin of this receptor is a woman in her 30s in good health and CMV-seronegative. The CDR3 spells CASREGRVMNTEAFF. The CDR3 DNA is TGTGCCAGCAGGGAGGGGAGGGTAATGAACACTGAAGCTTTCTTT.